Following are 21 T cell receptor beta chains from one sample sequenced in a study of cytomegalovirus exposure and HLA in healthy donors. PCR employed 60 Vbeta and 13 Jbeta primers. Sequenced by immunoSEQ multiplex PCR; TCRdb stores in-frame clones only, minus some. This table holds 140,000 to 150,000 clones, about 80% found once. The sample consisted of PBMCs. These receptor sequences come from a woman aged 55-69 years in good health and CMV-seropositive.

The chain employs TRBV28 and TRBJ1-2; possibly TRBD1 for D (5 bases). Per the germline V gene, CDR1 is MDHEN and CDR2 is SYDVKM. V shed 7 bases and J shed 4 bases, with 13 bases lying between them. The CDR3 has 13 amino acids. The CDR3: CASTLGLGYGYTF. The CDR3 DNA reads as TGTGCCAGCACCTTGGGGCTCGGCTATGGCTACACCTTC.

V gene TRBV7-2 combines with J gene TRBJ1-3; D is undetermined. In germline, CDR1 is SGHTA, CDR2 FQGNSA. The CDR3 extends over 13 amino acids. V gave up 5 bases and J gave up 8 bases, with 13 bases separating them. The CDR3 region is CASSQKERDTIYF. The CDR3 bases are TGTGCCAGCAGCCAAAAAGAAAGAGACACCATATATTTT.

Only a few counts were recorded for this clone. This CDR3 is CASRASGRARDEQFF. CDR3 coding DNA: TGTGCCAGCAGGGCTAGCGGGAGGGCCAGGGATGAGCAGTTCTTC. V usage is TRBV6-5 and J usage is TRBJ2-1; 12 nucleotides align to TRBD2. The V segment lost 6 bases and the J segment 8 bases; nucleotides outside the gene matches: 8. Germline V gene sequence: CDR1 MNHEY, CDR2 SVGAGI. The CDR3 length is 15 residues.

To note about this clone: At one end, the junction sequence differs from germline, possibly due to a read error. The chain links TRBV7-7 to TRBJ2-5; 14 positions agree with TRBD2. This CDR3 spans 18 amino acids. Germline-derived CDR1 and CDR2 are SSHAT and FNYEAQ (reference sequence). The CDR3 protein is CASSLAEGTSGRKETQYF. CDR3 in DNA: TGTGCTAGCAGCTTAGCGGAGGGGACTAGCGGGAGAAAAGAGACCCAGTACTTC.

The rearrangement uses TRBV6-6 and TRBJ1-6; TRBD1 matches 7 bases. Germline V gene lookup returns CDR1 MNHNY and CDR2 SVGAGI (reference sequence). V was pared by 6 bases and J by 4 bases, with 3 bases of the junction left unmatched. The CDR3 is made up of 14 amino acids. This CDR3 is CASREQGYNSPLHF. The CDR3 DNA sequence: TGTGCCAGCAGGGAACAGGGGTATAATTCACCCCTCCACTTT.

V gene TRBV4-2 combines with J gene TRBJ2-5, with TRBD2 matching over 10 bases. TRBJ2-7 matches the DNA end more closely, so the J call is doubtful. This CDR3 has 15 amino acids. CDR1 is LGHNA, CDR2 YNFKEQ, per germline. CDR3 region: CASSPLAGGPYEQYF. Here the CDR3 DNA reads TGTGCCAGCAGCCCCTTAGCGGGAGGACCCTACGAGCAGTACTTC.

This chain connects TRBV2 to TRBJ1-5, with a possible D match to TRBD1 (6 bases). The CDR3 extends over 15 amino acids. Germline V CDR1 and CDR2: SNHLY, FYNNEI. V gave up 6 bases and J gave up 0 bases, with 12 bases separating them. Written as DNA, the CDR3 is TGTGCCAGCAGGGACAGCATTTATAGCAATCAGCCCCAGCATTTT. Translating it yields CASRDSIYSNQPQHF.

This rearrangement joins TRBV9 to TRBJ2-1, with 12 bases identical to TRBD2. The CDR3 contains 15 residues. J gave up 10 bases and V 0 bases, and 5 bases lay outside the gene matches. Germline CDR1 SGDLS, CDR2 YYNGEE. The CDR3 protein is CASSVVGLAGREQFF. DNA of the CDR3: TGTGCCAGCAGCGTAGTGGGACTAGCGGGCAGAGAGCAGTTCTTC.

This chain connects TRBV10-3 to TRBJ1-1, with 9 bases identical to TRBD1. Germline V gene lookup returns CDR1 ENHRY and CDR2 SYGVKD. There are 13 residues in the CDR3. V dropped 6 bases and J dropped 5; count of bases not matched to a gene: 4. The CDR3 bases are TGTGCCATCAGCGCGACAGGGGGAACTGAAGCTTTCTTT. Its translation: CAISATGGTEAFF.

The V and J genes are TRBV30 and TRBJ2-7; TRBD2 might be the D (5 bases). V was pared by 0 bases and J by 6 bases, with 9 bases between. The length of the CDR3 is 12 residues. CDR1 is GTSNPN and CDR2 is SVGIG in the germline V gene (reference sequence). The CDR3 loop reads CAWSVTGGEQYF. The CDR3, as DNA: TGTGCCTGGAGTGTAACCGGAGGCGAGCAGTACTTC.

In this sample, this clone turned up once. The chain combines TRBV30 with TRBJ2-1; 7 bases match TRBD2. This CDR3 region has 15 residues. Germline V gene data show CDR1 as GTSNPN and CDR2 as SVGIG (reference sequence). The V gene end was trimmed by 4 bases and the J gene end by 7 bases; junction bases not matched to a gene: 13. The CDR3 reads CAWNQVAGVWNEQFF. The CDR3 DNA is TGTGCCTGGAACCAGGTGGCGGGAGTATGGAATGAGCAGTTCTTC.

This chain uses TRBV7-3 with TRBJ2-7, with D possibly TRBD1 on 6 matching bases. Looked up from germline, CDR1 is SGHTA and CDR2 is FQGTGA. Trimming removed 5 bases at V and 3 bases at J, with 14 bases between. The CDR3 runs to 14 residues. CDR3 bases: TGTGCCAGCAGCCCCGGAACAGGGATCTACGAGCAGTACTTC. Translating gives CASSPGTGIYEQYF.

V usage is TRBV7-9 and J usage is TRBJ1-4; 8 nucleotides line up with TRBD1. The V and J ends lost 5 bases and 4 bases, in that order; junction bases with no gene match: 15. The CDR3 sequence is 18 residues long. Germline V gene data show CDR1 as SEHNR and CDR2 as FQNEAQ (reference sequence). The CDR3 loop reads CASSVGRQGRGGNEKLFF. In nucleotides, the CDR3 is TGTGCCAGCAGCGTTGGCCGACAGGGGCGCGGAGGTAATGAAAAACTGTTTTTT.

This clone was observed a single time. The chain uses TRBV6-6 and TRBJ1-5; D is ambiguous. Germline CDR1 is MNHNY and CDR2 is SVGAGI (reference sequence). V was clipped by 7 bases and J by 2 bases, with 18 bases between them. The CDR3 is 16 residues long. The CDR3 sequence: CASTHLGREGNQPQHF. The DNA for the CDR3 is TGTGCCAGCACCCACCTAGGGCGGGAGGGCAATCAGCCCCAGCATTTT.

V usage is TRBV6-1 and J usage is TRBJ1-2; D perhaps matches TRBD1 (5 bases). The CDR3 sequence is 15 residues long. The germline CDR1 and CDR2 sequences are MNHNS and SASEGT. V lost 0 bases to trimming and J lost 8 bases, with 16 bases between them. CDR3 DNA sequence: TGTGCCAGCAGTGAAGCGAAGAGGCAGGGTCACGGCTACACCTTC. Protein sequence: CASSEAKRQGHGYTF.

This clone appeared once. The genes are TRBV4-1 and TRBJ2-1; the match to TRBD2 covers 8 bases. The CDR3 sequence is 18 residues long. The V gene's germline CDR1 is MGHRA and CDR2 YSYEKL. Germline trimming cut 0 bases from V and 5 bases from J; bases unmatched to any gene: 12. The CDR3 DNA reads as TGCGCCAGCAGCCAAGACGCTGGCGGCGGGAGGCCTAACAATGAGCAGTTCTTC. Its protein product is CASSQDAGGGRPNNEQFF.

This sequence joins TRBV2 and TRBJ2-2, with a weak D call TRBD2 (6 bases). This CDR3 has 15 amino acids. CDR1 SNHLY and CDR2 FYNNEI come from the germline V gene. V lost 7 bases to trimming and J lost 1 base, with 13 bases between them. The CDR3 DNA sequence: TGTGCCAGCAAAGGCCAGCGGGTGAACACCGGGGAGCTGTTTTTT. This encodes CASKGQRVNTGELFF.

This chain connects TRBV7-9 to TRBJ1-4; a possible D gene is TRBD1 (6 bases). CDR1 and CDR2 (germline): SEHNR, FQNEAQ (reference sequence). V lost 5 bases and J lost 5, with 15 bases in between. The CDR3 has 15 residues. The CDR3 DNA sequence: TGTGCCAGCAGCCCCTCTAAGACAGGAAATGAAAAACTGTTTTTT. Its translation is CASSPSKTGNEKLFF. Combining the CDR3 with reference TRBV7-9 and TRBJ1-4 gives the whole variable domain DTGVSQNPRHKITKRGQNVTFRCDPISEHNRLYWYRQTLGQGPEFLTYFQNEAQLEKSRLLSDRFSAERPKGSFSTLEIQRTEQGDSAMYLCASSPSKTGNEKLFFGSGTQLSVL.

The V and J genes are TRBV4-1 and TRBJ2-7; weak D call: TRBD2 (6 bases). CDR1 and CDR2 (germline): MGHRA, YSYEKL. The CDR3 consists of 14 residues. V was shortened by 1 base and J by 3 bases, with 10 bases between the two germline ends. The CDR3: CASSQGGEDYEQYF. CDR3 DNA sequence: TGCGCCAGCAGCCAAGGAGGGGAGGACTACGAGCAGTACTTC.

This clone was seen more than once but under ten times. This rearrangement joins TRBV19 to TRBJ1-3; D is ambiguous. The V end was cut by 4 bases, the J end by 4 bases, with 8 bases between. Germline V gives CDR1 LNHDA, CDR2 SQIVND (reference sequence). The length of the CDR3 is 13 residues. The CDR3 DNA reads as TGTGCCAGTAGTACGATACGGGGAAACACCATATATTTT. It translates to CASSTIRGNTIYF.

Only one count was recorded for this clone. The J gene is TRBJ2-7, the V gene TRBV4-2, with a weak D call TRBD2 (5 bases). The V end lost 5 bases, the J end lost 0 bases, and 23 bases lay between the germline ends. Germline values: CDR1 LGHNA, CDR2 YNFKEQ. This CDR3 region has 18 residues. The CDR3 reads CASSYLQASPGSSYEQYF. CDR3 nucleotide sequence: TGTGCCAGCAGCTACCTTCAGGCCTCTCCGGGAAGCTCCTACGAGCAGTACTTC.